These 30 T cell receptor beta chains were sequenced from one sample in a study of blood T cells in healthy people across ages. For the second PCR, which ran for roughly 6 to 12 cycles, a sample-barcoded 5' primer and a J-beta primer mix were used. A single record per CDR3 protein comes from TCRdb applying MiXCR to the 5' RACE reads. The table records around 1,500,000 distinct CDR3 sequences, under 30% of them present only once. Specimen: blood. These receptors all come from a woman aged 25 to 39 in good health.

The chain has TRBV25-1 and TRBJ2-1, with unresolved D. Germline values: CDR1 MGHDK, CDR2 SYGVNS. This CDR3 comprises 12 residues. V lost 0 bases to trimming and J lost 8 bases, with 5 bases between them. The CDR3 DNA reads as TGTGCCAGCAGTGAATATGGGCATGAGCAGTTCTTC. Translating it yields CASSEYGHEQFF.

This clonotype was observed many times. This chain joins TRBV7-2 and TRBJ2-7; the D is unclear. V lost 0 bases and J lost 5, with 11 bases in between. Germline V CDR1 and CDR2: SGHTA, FQGNSA. CDR3 length equals 14 residues. This CDR3 reads CASSLARTENEQYF. The DNA of the CDR3 is TGTGCCAGCAGCTTAGCGCGGACGGAGAACGAGCAGTACTTC. The entire variable domain, with the rest obtained from reference TRBV7-2 and TRBJ2-7, is as follows: GAGVSQSPSNKVTEKGKDVELRCDPISGHTALYWYRQSLGQGLEFLIYFQGNSAPDKSGLPSDRFSAERTGGSVSTLTIQRTQQEDSAVYLCASSLARTENEQYFGPGTRLTVT.

The CDR3 reads CSVVTSGRVRGEQYF. CDR3 DNA: TGCAGCGTCGTTACTAGCGGGAGGGTCCGGGGGGAGCAGTACTTC. V and J are TRBV29-1 and TRBJ2-7, with 13 nucleotides matching TRBD2. V shed 6 bases and J 7 bases; nucleotides not matched to a gene: 12. Germline V gene data show CDR1 as SQVTM and CDR2 as ANQGSEA. The CDR3 sequence is 15 residues long.

The CDR3 sequence: CASKRGQNEQYF. In DNA form, the CDR3 reads TGTGCCAGTAAGCGCGGGCAGAACGAGCAGTACTTC. The genes are TRBV25-1 and TRBJ2-7, with D possibly matching TRBD2 (5 bases). V lost 9 bases to trimming and J lost 5 bases, with 14 bases between them. CDR1 is MGHDK and CDR2 is SYGVNS in the germline V gene. This CDR3 is 12 amino acids long.

In this sample, this clonotype turned up many times. The V and J genes are TRBV27 and TRBJ2-7; no clear D gene. The ends were cut back, 5 bases at V and 0 bases at J, with 14 bases in the middle. This CDR3 contains 15 residues. CDR1 and CDR2 from the germline V gene are MNHEY and SMNVEV (reference sequence). CDR3 protein: CASSEGGRSSYEQYF. The CDR3 nucleotides are TGTGCCAGCAGTGAAGGCGGTAGGAGCTCCTACGAGCAGTACTTC.

The genes are TRBV3-1 and TRBJ2-1, with 9 bases lining up with TRBD2. V shed 3 bases and J 2 bases; nucleotides not matched to a gene: 11. Germline V gives CDR1 LGHDT, CDR2 YNNKEL (reference sequence). This CDR3 is 18 amino acids long. CDR3: CASSHTGTSRATYNEQFF. In DNA, the CDR3 is TGTGCCAGCAGCCACACCGGGACTAGCAGGGCAACCTACAATGAGCAGTTCTTC.

The rearrangement uses TRBV2 and TRBJ2-3, with D possibly being TRBD2 (6 bases). V was shortened by 8 bases and J by 6 bases, with 12 bases between the two germline ends. The CDR3 runs 12 residues. In germline, CDR1 is SNHLY, CDR2 FYNNEI. CDR3 coding DNA: TGTGCCAGCGCCTCGACTAGGGATACGCAGTATTTT. Encoded protein: CASASTRDTQYF.

This clonotype has only a few counts. The chain joins TRBV27 to TRBJ2-2; D possibly corresponds to TRBD1 (5 bases). CDR1 is MNHEY and CDR2 is SMNVEV in the germline V gene (reference sequence). Deletions cut 6 bases from V and 2 bases from J, with 19 bases between. This CDR3 spans 17 amino acids. This CDR3 is CASRRPGQLPNTGELFF. In DNA, the CDR3 is TGTGCCAGCAGACGACCAGGACAACTACCAAACACCGGGGAGCTGTTTTTT.

The CDR3 DNA sequence: TGTGCCAGCAGCCCACAGCCCGGGACTAGCGGAGATACGCAGTATTTT. Amino acid sequence: CASSPQPGTSGDTQYF. The J gene is TRBJ2-3, the V gene TRBV7-2; TRBD2 agrees at 11 bases. The CDR3 totals 16 residues. Germline values: CDR1 SGHTA, CDR2 FQGNSA. Losses at the gene ends were 5 bases for V and 5 bases for J; bases not matched to a gene: 9.

This rearrangement joins TRBV7-3 to TRBJ2-2; the D call may be TRBD1 or TRBD2 (6 bases each). Germline CDR1 and CDR2: SGHTA and FQGTGA. The V end lost 1 base, the J end lost 1 base, and 13 bases lay between the germline ends. The CDR3 is 17 amino acids. The CDR3 sequence is CASSLMGGAGNTGELFF. For the CDR3, the DNA is TGTGCCAGCAGCTTAATGGGGGGCGCTGGGAACACCGGGGAGCTGTTTTTT.

The table lists this clonotype with a few counts. V is TRBV5-1 and J is TRBJ2-1, with 8 bases identical to TRBD1. The CDR3 extends over 15 amino acids. Germline assignment: CDR1 SGHRS and CDR2 YFSETQ. J was trimmed by 9 bases and V by 4 bases; bases with no gene match: 12. The chain's CDR3 is CASSVDRVTRGEQFF. In DNA, the CDR3 is TGCGCCAGCAGCGTGGACAGGGTTACGAGGGGTGAGCAGTTCTTC.

The chain links TRBV4-1 to TRBJ2-4; D gene ambiguous. The DNA end is a closer match to TRBJ2-7, so the J assignment may be wrong. Germline lookup yields CDR1 MGHRA and CDR2 YSYEKL. The CDR3 has 13 amino acids. The CDR3 loop is CASSQRTLYEQYF. As DNA, the CDR3 is TGCGCCAGCAGCCAAAGGACCCTCTACGAGCAGTACTTC.

This clonotype has a handful of counts. The V and J genes are TRBV25-1 and TRBJ2-7; D possibly matches TRBD1 or TRBD2 (5 bases each). The CDR3 loop spans 13 amino acids. Germline-derived CDR1 and CDR2 are MGHDK and SYGVNS. V was clipped by 7 bases and J by 6 bases, with 16 bases between them. CDR3 in DNA: TGTGCCAGCAATACGGGATTGGGGCTCGAGCAGTACTTC. Protein: CASNTGLGLEQYF.

Remarks on this clonotype: An end of the junction differs from the germline gene, which may be a read error. The chain has TRBV9 and TRBJ2-7, with 8 bases that match TRBD1. This CDR3 has 15 residues. CDR1 is SGDLS, CDR2 YYNGEE, per germline. The CDR3 DNA is TGTGCCAGCAGCGTAGAGACAGGGGAGACCTACGGGCAGTACTTC. This translates into CASSVETGETYGQYF.

CDR3 amino acids: CASSRGQGTSEQFF. For the CDR3, the DNA is TGCGCCAGCAGCCGAGGACAGGGAACTAGTGAGCAGTTCTTC. The V call is TRBV4-3, the J call TRBJ2-1, with TRBD1 matching over 8 bases. Germline CDR1 reads LGHNA; CDR2 reads YSLEER. The ends lost 4 bases at V and 9 bases at J; junction bases unmatched: 8. This CDR3 is built from 14 residues.

The chain is built from TRBV6-1 and TRBJ1-5; TRBD1 aligns across 10 bases. This CDR3 contains 20 residues. Trimming removed 6 bases from V and 0 bases from J; junction bases left unmatched: 17. CDR1 MNHNS and CDR2 SASEGT come from the germline V gene. This chain's CDR3 is CASSGTRPGQGRYSNQPQHF. Written as DNA, the CDR3 is TGTGCCAGCAGCGGCACGAGGCCGGGACAGGGGCGTTATAGCAATCAGCCCCAGCATTTT.

V is TRBV4-3 and J is TRBJ1-2; maybe TRBD1 (5 bases). V shed 0 bases and J shed 5 bases, with 7 bases lying between them. The CDR3 sequence is 13 residues long. Germline V gene sequence: CDR1 LGHNA, CDR2 YSLEER. The CDR3 nucleotides are TGCGCCAGCAGCCAAGAGGGACGGTATGGCTACACCTTC. This codes for CASSQEGRYGYTF.

This clonotype was detected ten times or more. The J gene is TRBJ2-7, the V gene TRBV20-1; 7 nucleotides line up with TRBD2. Trimming removed 0 bases from V and 2 bases from J; junction bases left unmatched: 7. The germline gives CDR1 DFQATT, CDR2 SNEGSKA (reference sequence). The CDR3 runs 15 residues. The CDR3 loop is CSARDIRGETYEQYF. Written as DNA, the CDR3 is TGCAGTGCTAGAGATATCCGGGGGGAAACCTACGAGCAGTACTTC.

The genes are TRBV12-5 and TRBJ2-1, with D perhaps matching TRBD1 (5 bases). Trimming removed 6 bases at V and 9 bases at J, with 24 bases between. This CDR3 is 16 amino acids long. Germline V gene data show CDR1 as LGHNT and CDR2 as FRNRAP. CDR3 amino acids: CASGQGKYVKIGEQFF. In DNA form, the CDR3 reads TGTGCTAGTGGCCAGGGAAAGTACGTCAAGATTGGTGAGCAGTTCTTC.

This clonotype was seen a few times. The chain employs TRBV6-1 and TRBJ2-5, with D possibly matching TRBD1 (5 bases). Germline values: CDR1 MNHNS, CDR2 SASEGT. There are 15 residues in the CDR3. Between the trimmed V and J ends, which lost 3 bases and 5 bases, there was a span of 16 bases. The CDR3 sequence is CASSDFGAIAETQYF. CDR3 coding DNA: TGTGCCAGCAGTGATTTTGGGGCAATCGCGGAGACCCAGTACTTC.

CDR3 protein: CASSGRERRVDTQYF. Written as DNA, the CDR3 is TGTGCCAGCAGCGGGAGGGAGCGGCGAGTGGATACGCAGTATTTT. The gene calls are TRBV7-8 and TRBJ2-3; TRBD2 agrees at 7 bases. Germline-derived CDR1 and CDR2 are SGHVS and FQNEAQ. The CDR3 extends over 15 amino acids. V trimming: 5 bases; J trimming: 6 bases; junction bases outside the gene matches: 11.

As for this clonotype: The missing conserved phenylalanine or tryptophan at the end of this CDR3 makes a read error likely. This chain joins TRBV7-2 and TRBJ1-2, with D uncertain. CDR3 length equals 13 residues. Germline CDR1 reads SGHTA; CDR2 reads FQGNSA. V shed 3 bases and J shed 6 bases, with 11 bases lying between them. The CDR3 is CASSFRTSDGYTC. The CDR3 coding sequence is TGTGCCAGCAGCTTTAGGACGTCCGATGGCTACACCTGC.

A few counts support this clonotype. The V gene is TRBV6-6, the J gene TRBJ1-1; D may be TRBD1 (5 bases). Per the germline V gene, CDR1 is MNHNY and CDR2 is SVGAGI (reference sequence). V lost 6 bases, J lost 3 bases, and 17 bases lay in between. The CDR3 is made up of 15 amino acids. The CDR3 nucleotides are TGTGCCAGCAGGCCCCCTAAGGGACGGGACACTGAAGCTTTCTTT. It codes for CASRPPKGRDTEAFF.

This clonotype was seen many times. V and J are TRBV6-1 and TRBJ2-7; TRBD1 is a possible D gene (6 bases). CDR1 is MNHNS, CDR2 SASEGT, per germline. Trimming stripped 6 bases from V and 2 bases from J, with 11 bases between. CDR3 size: 13 residues. Written as DNA, the CDR3 is TGTGCCAGCAGCGGGGACATAGCCTACGAGCAGTACTTC. Translating it yields CASSGDIAYEQYF.

This clonotype was counted ten times or more. The rearrangement joins TRBV2 to TRBJ1-2; tentatively, D is TRBD1 (6 bases). The V end was cut by 8 bases, the J end by 8 bases, with 24 bases between. This CDR3 is 15 amino acids long. Germline values: CDR1 SNHLY, CDR2 FYNNEI. DNA for the CDR3: TGTGCCAGCTCGGGGGCCAGCGGAGCGGGGGACGGCTACACCTTC. It is translated as CASSGASGAGDGYTF.

This clonotype was seen a handful of times. The gene calls are TRBV7-2 and TRBJ1-2; TRBD1 agrees at 10 bases. Germline assignment: CDR1 SGHTA and CDR2 FQGNSA. The length of the CDR3 is 14 residues. Trimming cost V 4 bases and J 4 bases; bases outside gene matches: 3. The CDR3 loop reads CASSSRDRGYGYTF. DNA of the CDR3: TGTGCCAGCAGCTCACGGGACAGGGGCTATGGCTACACCTTC.

J is TRBJ1-3 and V is TRBV6-1; D may be TRBD1 (5 bases). V dropped 3 bases and J dropped 0 bases, with 12 bases sitting between them. Germline V gene data show CDR1 as MNHNS and CDR2 as SASEGT. This CDR3 region has 16 residues. Written as DNA, the CDR3 is TGTGCCAGCAGTGAGCAGGGACGGTTCTCTGGAAACACCATATATTTT. Amino acid sequence: CASSEQGRFSGNTIYF.

The V call is TRBV6-6, the J call TRBJ2-4; D possibly matches TRBD1 or TRBD2 (5 bases each). Trimming left V 5 bases short and J 0 bases short, with 8 bases between. The CDR3 runs to 14 residues. Germline V CDR1 and CDR2: MNHNY, SVGAGI (reference sequence). CDR3 region: CASSTGTAKNIQYF. The DNA of the CDR3 is TGTGCCAGCAGTACCGGGACAGCCAAAAACATTCAGTACTTC.

This clonotype was detected only a few times. A much bigger clone sits one base away, suggesting this may be a read error. The rearrangement links TRBV20-1 to TRBJ2-5, with a weak D call TRBD2 (5 bases). Germline-derived CDR1 and CDR2 are DFQATT and SNEGSKA (reference sequence). This CDR3 has 12 amino acids. The CDR3 loop reads CRAKEGLETQYF. The CDR3 nucleotides read TGCAGGGCTAAAGAGGGCCTAGAGACCCAGTACTTC.

The chain links TRBV15 to TRBJ2-2, with D perhaps TRBD1 (5 bases). CDR3 size: 15 residues. Germline assignment: CDR1 LNHNV and CDR2 YYDKDF (reference sequence). V gave up 7 bases and J gave up 0 bases, with 12 bases separating them. CDR3 amino acids: CATIDTTANTGELFF. CDR3 in DNA: TGTGCCACCATCGATACGACAGCGAACACCGGGGAGCTGTTTTTT.